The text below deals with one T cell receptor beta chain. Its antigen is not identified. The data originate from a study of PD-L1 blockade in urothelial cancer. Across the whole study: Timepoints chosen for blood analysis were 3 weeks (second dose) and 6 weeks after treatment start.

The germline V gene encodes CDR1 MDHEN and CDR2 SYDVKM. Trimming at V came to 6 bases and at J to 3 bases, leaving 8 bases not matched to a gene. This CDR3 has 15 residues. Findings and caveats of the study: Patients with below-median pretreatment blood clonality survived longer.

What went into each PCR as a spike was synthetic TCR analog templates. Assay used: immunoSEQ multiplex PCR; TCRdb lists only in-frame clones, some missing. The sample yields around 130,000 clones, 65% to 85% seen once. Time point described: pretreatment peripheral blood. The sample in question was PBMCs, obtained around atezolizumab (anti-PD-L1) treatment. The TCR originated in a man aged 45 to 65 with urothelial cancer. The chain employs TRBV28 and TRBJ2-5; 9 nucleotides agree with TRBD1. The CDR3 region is CASRRAGTGKETQYF. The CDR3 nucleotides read TGTGCCAGCAGGAGGGCTGGGACAGGGAAAGAGACCCAGTACTTC.